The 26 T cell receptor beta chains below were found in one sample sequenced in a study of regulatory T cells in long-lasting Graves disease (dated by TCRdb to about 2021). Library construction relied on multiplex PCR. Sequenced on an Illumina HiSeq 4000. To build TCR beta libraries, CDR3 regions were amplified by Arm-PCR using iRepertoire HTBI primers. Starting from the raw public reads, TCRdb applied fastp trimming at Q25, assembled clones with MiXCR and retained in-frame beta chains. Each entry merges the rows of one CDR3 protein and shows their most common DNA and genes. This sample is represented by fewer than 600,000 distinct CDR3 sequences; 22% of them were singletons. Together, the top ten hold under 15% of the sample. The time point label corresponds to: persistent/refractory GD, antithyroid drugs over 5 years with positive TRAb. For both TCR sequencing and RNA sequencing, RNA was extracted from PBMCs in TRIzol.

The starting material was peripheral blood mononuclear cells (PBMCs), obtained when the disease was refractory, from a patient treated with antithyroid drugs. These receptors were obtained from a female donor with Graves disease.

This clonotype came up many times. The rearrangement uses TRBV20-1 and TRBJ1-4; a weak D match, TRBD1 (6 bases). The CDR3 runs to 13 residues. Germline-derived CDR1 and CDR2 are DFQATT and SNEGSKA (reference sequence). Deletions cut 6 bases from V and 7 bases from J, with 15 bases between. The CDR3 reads CSAPVQGGEKLFF. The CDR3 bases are TGCAGTGCCCCAGTACAGGGCGGTGAAAAACTGTTTTTT.

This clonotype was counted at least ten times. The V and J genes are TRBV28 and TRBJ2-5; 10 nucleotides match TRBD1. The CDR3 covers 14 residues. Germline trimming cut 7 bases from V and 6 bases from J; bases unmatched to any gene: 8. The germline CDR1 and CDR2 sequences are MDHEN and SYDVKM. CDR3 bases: TGTGCCAGCATGTCGGGACAGGGGCGAAAGACCCAGTACTTC. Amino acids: CASMSGQGRKTQYF. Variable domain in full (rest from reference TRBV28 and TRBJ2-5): DVKVTQSSRYLVKRTGEKVFLECVQDMDHENMFWYRQDPGLGLRLIYFSYDVKMKEKGDIPEGYSVSREKKERFSLILESASTNQTSMYLCASMSGQGRKTQYFGPGTRLLVL.

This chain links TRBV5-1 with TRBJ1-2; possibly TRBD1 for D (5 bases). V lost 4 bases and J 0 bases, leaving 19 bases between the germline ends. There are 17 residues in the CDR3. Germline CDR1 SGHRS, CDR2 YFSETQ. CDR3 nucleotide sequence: TGCGCCAGCAGCGGACGGGACGGACCCTTAACTAACTATGGCTACACCTTC. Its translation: CASSGRDGPLTNYGYTF.

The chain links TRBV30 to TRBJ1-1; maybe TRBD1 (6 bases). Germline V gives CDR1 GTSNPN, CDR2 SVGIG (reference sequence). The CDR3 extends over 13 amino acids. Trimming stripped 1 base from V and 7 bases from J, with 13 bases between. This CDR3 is CAWSAGTSHEAFF. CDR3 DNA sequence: TGTGCCTGGAGTGCCGGGACATCCCATGAAGCTTTCTTT.

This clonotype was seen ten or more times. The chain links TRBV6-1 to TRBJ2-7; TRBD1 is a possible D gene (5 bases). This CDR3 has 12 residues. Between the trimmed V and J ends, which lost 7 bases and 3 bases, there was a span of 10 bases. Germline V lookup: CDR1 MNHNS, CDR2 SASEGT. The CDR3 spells CASTGQDYEQYF. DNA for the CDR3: TGTGCCAGCACCGGACAAGACTACGAGCAGTACTTC.

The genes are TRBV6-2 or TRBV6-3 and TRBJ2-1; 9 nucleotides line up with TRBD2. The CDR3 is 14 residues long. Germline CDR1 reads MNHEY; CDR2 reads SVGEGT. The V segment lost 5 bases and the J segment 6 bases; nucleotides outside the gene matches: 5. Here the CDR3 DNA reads TGTGCCAGCAGTGTTAGCGGGAGCCGCAATGAGCAGTTCTTC. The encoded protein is CASSVSGSRNEQFF.

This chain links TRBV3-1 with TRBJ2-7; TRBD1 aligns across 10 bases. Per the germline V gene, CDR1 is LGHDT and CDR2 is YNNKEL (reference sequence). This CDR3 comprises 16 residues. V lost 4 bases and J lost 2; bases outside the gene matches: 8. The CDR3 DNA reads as TGTGCCAGCAGCCGCGGGACAGGGGTTCGAGCCTACGAGCAGTACTTC. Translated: CASSRGTGVRAYEQYF.

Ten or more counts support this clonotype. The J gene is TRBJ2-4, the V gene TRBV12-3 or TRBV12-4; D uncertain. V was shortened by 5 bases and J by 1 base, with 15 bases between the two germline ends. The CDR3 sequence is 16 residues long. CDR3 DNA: TGTGCCAGCAGTCGGACGGTTGGGGTGGCCAAAAACATTCAGTACTTC. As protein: CASSRTVGVAKNIQYF.

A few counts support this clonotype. CDR3 region: CAGTNPQRCGELFF. The CDR3 DNA is TGTGCCGGGACAAACCCTCAGCGGTGCGGGGAGCTGTTTTTT. V and J are TRBV28 and TRBJ2-2, with a possible D match to TRBD1 (6 bases). CDR3 length: 14 amino acids. The germline gives CDR1 MDHEN, CDR2 SYDVKM. Trimming removed 11 bases from V and 7 bases from J, with 20 bases in between. Full variable domain (rest looked up from reference TRBV28 and TRBJ2-2): DVKVTQSSRYLVKRTGEKVFLECVQDMDHENMFWYRQDPGLGLRLIYFSYDVKMKEKGDIPEGYSVSREKKERFSLILESASTNQTSMYLCAGTNPQRCGELFFGEGSRLTVL.

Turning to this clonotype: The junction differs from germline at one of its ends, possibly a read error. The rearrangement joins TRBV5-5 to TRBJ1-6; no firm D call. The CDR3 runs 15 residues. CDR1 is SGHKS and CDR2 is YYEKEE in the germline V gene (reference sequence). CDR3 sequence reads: CASSLFGPEDSPPHF. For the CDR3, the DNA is TGTGCCAGCAGCTTGTTCGGGCCGGAAGATTCACCCCCCCACTTT.

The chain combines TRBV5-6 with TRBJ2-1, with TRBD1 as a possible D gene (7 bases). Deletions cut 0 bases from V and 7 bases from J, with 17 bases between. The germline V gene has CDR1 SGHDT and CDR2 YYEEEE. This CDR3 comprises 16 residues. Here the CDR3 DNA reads TGTGCCAGCAGCTTGGGTCAACTACAGGGGAGGAATGAGCAGTTCTTC. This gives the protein CASSLGQLQGRNEQFF.

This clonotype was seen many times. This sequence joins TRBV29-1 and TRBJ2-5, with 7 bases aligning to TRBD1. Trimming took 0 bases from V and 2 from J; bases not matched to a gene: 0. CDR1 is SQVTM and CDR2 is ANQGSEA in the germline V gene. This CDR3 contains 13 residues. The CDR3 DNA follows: TGCAGCGTTGAAGAGACAGGGCAAGAGACCCAGTACTTC. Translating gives CSVEETGQETQYF. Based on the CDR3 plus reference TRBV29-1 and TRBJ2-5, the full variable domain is SAVISQKPSRDICQRGTSLTIQCQVDSQVTMMFWYRQQPGQSLTLIATANQGSEATYESGFVIDKFPISRPNLTFSTLTVSNMSPEDSSIYLCSVEETGQETQYFGPGTRLLVL.

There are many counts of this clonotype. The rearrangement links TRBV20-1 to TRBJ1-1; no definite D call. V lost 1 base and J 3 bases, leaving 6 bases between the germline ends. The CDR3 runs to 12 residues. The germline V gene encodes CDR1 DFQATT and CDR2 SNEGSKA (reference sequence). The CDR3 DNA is TGCAGTGCTAGAGGTCAATACACTGAAGCTTTCTTT. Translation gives CSARGQYTEAFF.

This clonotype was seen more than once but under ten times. The CDR3 DNA sequence: TGTGCCAGCAGTTTTACGGCTATAGATTGGTACACTGAAGCTTTCTTT. Its translation is CASSFTAIDWYTEAFF. The V gene is TRBV27, the J gene TRBJ1-1; unclear D gene. The V end lost 3 bases, the J end lost 3 bases, and 17 bases lay between the germline ends. Germline V gives CDR1 MNHEY, CDR2 SMNVEV (reference sequence). The CDR3 spans 16 residues.

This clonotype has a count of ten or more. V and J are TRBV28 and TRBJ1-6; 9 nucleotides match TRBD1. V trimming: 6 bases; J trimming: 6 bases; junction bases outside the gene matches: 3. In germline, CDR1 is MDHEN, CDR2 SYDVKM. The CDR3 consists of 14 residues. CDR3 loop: CASSTTGGNSPLHF. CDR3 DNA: TGTGCCAGCAGCACGACAGGGGGTAATTCACCCCTCCACTTT.

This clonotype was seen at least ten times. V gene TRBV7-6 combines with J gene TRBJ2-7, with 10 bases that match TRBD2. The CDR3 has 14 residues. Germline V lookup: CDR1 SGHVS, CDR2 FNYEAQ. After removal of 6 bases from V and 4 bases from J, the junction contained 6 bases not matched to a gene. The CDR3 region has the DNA TGTGCCAGCAGTAACTGGACTAGCGGTTACGAGCAGTACTTC. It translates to CASSNWTSGYEQYF.

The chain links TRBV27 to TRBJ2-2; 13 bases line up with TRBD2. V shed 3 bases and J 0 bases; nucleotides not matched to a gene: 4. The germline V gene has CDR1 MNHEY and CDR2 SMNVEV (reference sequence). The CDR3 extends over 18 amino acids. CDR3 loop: CASSFRTSGGANTGELFF. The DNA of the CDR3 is TGTGCCAGCAGTTTCAGGACTAGCGGGGGCGCGAACACCGGGGAGCTGTTTTTT.

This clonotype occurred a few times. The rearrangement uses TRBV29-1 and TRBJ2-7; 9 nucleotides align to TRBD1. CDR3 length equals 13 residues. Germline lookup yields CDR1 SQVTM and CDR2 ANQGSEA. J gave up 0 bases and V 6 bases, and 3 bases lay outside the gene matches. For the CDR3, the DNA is TGCAGCGTGCAGGGACAGGGCTCCTACGAGCAGTACTTC. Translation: CSVQGQGSYEQYF.

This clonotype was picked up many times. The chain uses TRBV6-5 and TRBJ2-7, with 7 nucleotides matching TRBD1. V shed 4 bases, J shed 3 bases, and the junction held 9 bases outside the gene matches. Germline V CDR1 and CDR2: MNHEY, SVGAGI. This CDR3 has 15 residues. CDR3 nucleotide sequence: TGTGCCAGCAGTTTCCCCGGGACAGCCCGCTACGAGCAGTACTTC. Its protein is CASSFPGTARYEQYF.

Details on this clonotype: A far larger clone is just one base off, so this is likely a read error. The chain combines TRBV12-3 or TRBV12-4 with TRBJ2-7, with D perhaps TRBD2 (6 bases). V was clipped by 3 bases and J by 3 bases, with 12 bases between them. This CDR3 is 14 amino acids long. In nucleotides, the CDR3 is TGTGCCAGCAGTTTGTTAGCGGTCAGCTACGAGCAGTACTTC. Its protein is CASSLLAVSYEQYF.

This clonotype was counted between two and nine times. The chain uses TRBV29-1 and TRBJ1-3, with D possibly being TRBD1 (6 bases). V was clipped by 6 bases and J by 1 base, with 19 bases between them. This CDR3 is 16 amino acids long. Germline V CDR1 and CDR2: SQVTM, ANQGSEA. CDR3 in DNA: TGCAGCGTCGCCGGGACATCCCGAGCTTCTGGAAACACCATATATTTT. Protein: CSVAGTSRASGNTIYF.

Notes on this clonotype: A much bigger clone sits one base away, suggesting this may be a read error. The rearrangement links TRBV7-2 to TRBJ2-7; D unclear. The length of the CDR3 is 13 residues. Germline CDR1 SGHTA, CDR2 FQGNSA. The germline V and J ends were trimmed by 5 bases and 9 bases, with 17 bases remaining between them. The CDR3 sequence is CASSPPGPQGQYF. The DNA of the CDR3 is TGTGCCAGCAGCCCCCCGGGTCCCCAAGGGCAGTACTTC.

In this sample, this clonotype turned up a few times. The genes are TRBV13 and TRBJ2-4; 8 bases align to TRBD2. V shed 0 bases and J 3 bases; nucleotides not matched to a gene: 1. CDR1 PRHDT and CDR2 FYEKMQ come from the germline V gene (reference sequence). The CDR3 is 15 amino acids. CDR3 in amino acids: CASSLGAGGKNIQYF. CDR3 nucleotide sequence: TGTGCCAGCAGCTTAGGGGCGGGGGGCAAAAACATTCAGTACTTC.

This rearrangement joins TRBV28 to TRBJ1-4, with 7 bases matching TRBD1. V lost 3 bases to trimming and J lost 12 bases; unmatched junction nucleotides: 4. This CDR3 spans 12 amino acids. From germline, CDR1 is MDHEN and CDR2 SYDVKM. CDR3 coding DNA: TGTGCCAGCAGTTTCAGGGGGGATGAACTGTTTTTT. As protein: CASSFRGDELFF. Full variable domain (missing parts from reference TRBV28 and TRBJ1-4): DVKVTQSSRYLVKRTGEKVFLECVQDMDHENMFWYRQDPGLGLRLIYFSYDVKMKEKGDIPEGYSVSREKKERFSLILESASTNQTSMYLCASSFRGDELFFGSGTQLSVL.

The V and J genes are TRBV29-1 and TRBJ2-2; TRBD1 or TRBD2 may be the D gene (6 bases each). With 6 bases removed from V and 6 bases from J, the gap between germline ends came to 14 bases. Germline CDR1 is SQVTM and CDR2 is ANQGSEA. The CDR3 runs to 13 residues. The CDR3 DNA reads TGCAGCGTCTACGTCGGGGGCGCCGGGGAGCTGTTTTTT. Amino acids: CSVYVGGAGELFF.

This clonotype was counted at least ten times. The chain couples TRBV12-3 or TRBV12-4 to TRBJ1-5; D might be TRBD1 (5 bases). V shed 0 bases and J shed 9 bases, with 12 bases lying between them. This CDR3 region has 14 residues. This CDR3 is CASSLAPRQMPQHF. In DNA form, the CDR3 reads TGTGCCAGCAGTTTAGCGCCGAGACAGATGCCCCAGCATTTT.